The subject of this entry is one T cell receptor beta chain. The data were obtained in a study of blood T cell repertoires in COVID-19. Background on the study: Samples came from the United States, Italy and Spain, spanning acute and convalescent COVID-19.

CDR3 length: 15 amino acids. Unmatched junction bases numbered 7, after V lost 1 base and J lost 5 bases. CDR1 is LNHDA and CDR2 is SQIVND in the germline V gene (reference sequence). The table came from immunoSEQ multiplex PCR; TCRdb's copy has only in-frame clones and leaves some out. The sample gives approximately 200,000 clones, roughly 85% of which show up once; 18% is in the top ten. The chain recombines TRBV19 with TRBJ1-1, with TRBD1 identical over 7 bases. The receptor's source is a man between 35 and 55 years old who had recovered from COVID-19. Input material: PBMCs or T cells enriched from blood (not recorded which). The CDR3 region is CASSIGDSVTTEAFF. For the CDR3, the DNA is TGTGCCAGTAGTATAGGGGACAGCGTTACGACTGAAGCTTTCTTT.